This entry concerns a single T cell receptor beta chain. These data belong to a study of blood T cell repertoires in COVID-19. V lost 2 bases, J lost 7 bases, and 14 bases lay in between. This CDR3 is 14 amino acids long. Germline V gene data show CDR1 as MNHNS and CDR2 as SASEGT. Repertoires were generated with immunoSEQ multiplex PCR, while TCRdb's copy carries only in-frame clones and drops some. Among hundreds of thousands of clones listed, approximately 87% were seen once. The chain uses TRBV6-1 and TRBJ1-1, with D hard to call. This TCR was sampled from a woman aged 45 to 65 in a cohort exposed to, infected with or recovered from COVID-19 (not recorded which). The sample taken for sequencing was PBMCs or T cells enriched from blood (not recorded which). CDR3 region: CASSEIYRRGEAFF. The CDR3, as DNA: TGTGCCAGCAGTGAAATATACAGACGGGGTGAAGCTTTCTTT.